This entry lists 15 T cell receptor beta chains sequenced from one sample in a study of regulatory T cells in long-lasting Graves disease. Time point here: persistent/refractory GD, antithyroid drugs over 5 years with positive TRAb. The TCR library was made from RNA extracted from PBMCs. Arm-PCR with iRepertoire HTBI primers amplified the CDR3 regions for these TCR beta libraries. TCRdb reanalysed the multiplex PCR reads using MiXCR and keeps one entry per CDR3 protein. The table shows 300,000 to 350,000 distinct CDR3 sequences, with roughly a fifth occurring only once. The sample consisted of peripheral blood mononuclear cells (PBMCs), taken when the disease was refractory, from a patient treated with antithyroid drugs. The source is a female donor with Graves disease.

This clonotype has at least ten counts. The V and J genes are TRBV2 and TRBJ1-2; D is ambiguous. The CDR3 is 13 amino acids. V was cut by 6 bases and J by 1 base, with 9 bases left in between. The germline gives CDR1 SNHLY, CDR2 FYNNEI. The CDR3 reads CASRSGINYGYTF. Here the CDR3 DNA reads TGTGCCAGCAGATCCGGGATTAACTATGGCTACACCTTC.

J is TRBJ2-1 and V is TRBV7-2; D possibly corresponds to TRBD2 (6 bases). The V end was cut by 2 bases, the J end by 6 bases, with 11 bases between. This CDR3 has 14 residues. Germline loops: CDR1 SGHTA, CDR2 FQGNSA. CDR3 DNA: TGTGCCAGCAGCTTAAGCGGGCCGTTCAATGAGCAGTTCTTC. It translates to CASSLSGPFNEQFF.

In this sample, this clonotype turned up many times. The chain carries TRBV28 and TRBJ2-7; TRBD2 is a possible D gene (5 bases). Germline lookup yields CDR1 MDHEN and CDR2 SYDVKM. Trimming removed 6 bases from V and 0 bases from J, with 15 bases in between. The CDR3 sequence is 15 residues long. The CDR3 sequence: CASSLVTRSSYEQYF. The CDR3 nucleotides read TGTGCCAGCAGCCTCGTAACTAGGAGCTCCTACGAGCAGTACTTC.

This clonotype was picked up many times. The chain has TRBV6-5 and TRBJ2-7, with a weak D call TRBD2 (5 bases). There are 19 residues in the CDR3. CDR1 is MNHEY, CDR2 SVGAGI, per germline. V was cut by 0 bases and J by 2 bases, with 23 bases left in between. DNA of the CDR3: TGTGCCAGCAGTTACTCGAGAATTCCTCTGAGGGCCTTTCCCTACGAGCAGTACTTC. Residues: CASSYSRIPLRAFPYEQYF.

This clonotype was recorded many times. The gene calls are TRBV19 and TRBJ1-2; D not certain. The CDR3 totals 15 residues. Trimming took 5 bases from V and 2 from J, leaving 15 bases between them. Germline CDR1 and CDR2: LNHDA and SQIVND (reference sequence). The CDR3 loop reads CASSPLEGGNYGYTF. CDR3 DNA sequence: TGTGCCAGTAGTCCCCTCGAGGGAGGGAACTATGGCTACACCTTC.

J is TRBJ1-1 and V is TRBV4-1; 8 bases line up with TRBD1. Germline V gene lookup returns CDR1 MGHRA and CDR2 YSYEKL. J was trimmed by 12 bases and V by 3 bases; bases with no gene match: 9. CDR3 length: 13 amino acids. This CDR3 reads CASSHAGQVLTFF. The CDR3 coding sequence is TGCGCCAGCAGCCACGCGGGACAGGTGTTGACTTTCTTT.

J is TRBJ1-3 and V is TRBV19; D call uncertain. The CDR3 totals 15 residues. Germline-derived CDR1 and CDR2 are LNHDA and SQIVND (reference sequence). The V end lost 3 bases, the J end lost 2 bases, and 11 bases lay between the germline ends. The chain's CDR3 is CASSISGITGNTIYF. DNA for the CDR3: TGTGCCAGTAGTATCTCAGGCATCACTGGAAACACCATATATTTT.

The chain combines TRBV6-1 with TRBJ2-6; no reliable D call. Germline lookup yields CDR1 MNHNS and CDR2 SASEGT. V lost 6 bases to trimming and J lost 4 bases, with 16 bases between them. The CDR3 is 16 residues long. This CDR3 reads CASSRSSTGGANVLTF. The CDR3 region has the DNA TGTGCCAGCAGCCGCTCCAGTACCGGAGGGGCCAACGTCCTGACTTTC.

This clonotype showed up many times. This rearrangement joins TRBV5-1 to TRBJ1-5; 7 bases map to TRBD1. The CDR3 runs 15 residues. Per germline, CDR1 SGHRS and CDR2 YFSETQ. J lost 4 bases, V lost 4 bases, and 8 bases had no gene match. Here the CDR3 DNA reads TGCGCCAGCAGCCCTAGGGACAGCCGGAATCAGCCCCAGCATTTT. Its translation is CASSPRDSRNQPQHF. Filled out from reference TRBV5-1 and TRBJ1-5, the complete variable domain reads KAGVTQTPRYLIKTRGQQVTLSCSPISGHRSVSWYQQTPGQGLQFLFEYFSETQRNKGNFPGRFSGRQFSNSRSEMNVSTLELGDSALYLCASSPRDSRNQPQHFGDGTRLSIL.

This clonotype was recorded at least ten times. This chain connects TRBV19 to TRBJ1-4; no reliable D call. The CDR3 loop spans 15 amino acids. With 7 bases removed from V and 8 bases from J, the gap between germline ends came to 20 bases. Germline CDR1 LNHDA, CDR2 SQIVND (reference sequence). CDR3 nucleotides: TGTGCCAGTAACGTTCCTGGGTCGGGCGAAGAAAAACTGTTTTTT. Protein product: CASNVPGSGEEKLFF.

This rearrangement joins TRBV19 to TRBJ1-6; 7 positions match TRBD1. Germline V CDR1 and CDR2: LNHDA, SQIVND (reference sequence). This CDR3 is built from 18 residues. V trimming: 2 bases; J trimming: 6 bases; junction bases outside the gene matches: 13. The CDR3 here is CASSIPGQAIMANSPLHF. The CDR3 DNA sequence: TGTGCCAGTAGTATACCAGGACAGGCAATTATGGCTAATTCACCCCTCCACTTT. The entire variable domain, with the rest obtained from reference TRBV19 and TRBJ1-6, is as follows: DGGITQSPKYLFRKEGQNVTLSCEQNLNHDAMYWYRQDPGQGLRLIYYSQIVNDFQKGDIAEGYSVSREKKESFPLTVTSAQKNPTAFYLCASSIPGQAIMANSPLHFGNGTRLTVT.

In nucleotides, the CDR3 is TGCGCCAGCAGCCAAGTGGCGCAGCGTATGAACACTGAAGCTTTCTTT. This gives the protein CASSQVAQRMNTEAFF. This chain connects TRBV4-1 to TRBJ1-1; D is undetermined. CDR1 is MGHRA and CDR2 is YSYEKL in the germline V gene. Between the trimmed V and J ends, which lost 1 base and 0 bases, there was a span of 12 bases. The CDR3 extends over 16 amino acids.

This clonotype was counted between two and nine times. The chain carries TRBV7-9 and TRBJ2-2; D remains ambiguous. Trimming removed 5 bases at V and 3 bases at J, with 10 bases between. The CDR3 has 14 residues. Germline values: CDR1 SEHNR, CDR2 FQNEAQ (reference sequence). The CDR3 nucleotides are TGTGCCAGCAGCCCCTTCCCCCACACCGGGGAGCTGTTTTTT. Residues: CASSPFPHTGELFF.

This clonotype occurred a few times. The CDR3 sequence is CASSLDRWVRAYNEQFF. The CDR3 DNA is TGTGCCAGCAGCTTAGATCGGTGGGTACGGGCCTACAATGAGCAGTTCTTC. This sequence joins TRBV11-2 and TRBJ2-1; D is ambiguous. V lost 0 bases, J lost 2 bases, and 14 bases lay in between. The CDR3 length is 17 residues. CDR1 and CDR2 from the germline V gene are SGHAT and FQNNGV. Together with reference TRBV11-2 and TRBJ2-1, the CDR3 gives the full variable domain: EAGVAQSPRYKIIEKRQSVAFWCNPISGHATLYWYQQILGQGPKLLIQFQNNGVVDDSQLPKDRFSAERLKGVDSTLKIQPAKLEDSAVYLCASSLDRWVRAYNEQFFGPGTRLTVL.

In its sample, this clonotype was seen a few times. This chain connects TRBV19 to TRBJ1-1; D remains unclear. Germline V gives CDR1 LNHDA, CDR2 SQIVND (reference sequence). The CDR3 loop spans 14 amino acids. Deletions cut 6 bases from V and 1 base from J, with 12 bases between. CDR3 amino acids: CASRVAAANTEAFF. CDR3 coding DNA: TGTGCCAGTAGGGTTGCGGCGGCGAACACTGAAGCTTTCTTT. The entire variable domain, with the rest obtained from reference TRBV19 and TRBJ1-1, is as follows: DGGITQSPKYLFRKEGQNVTLSCEQNLNHDAMYWYRQDPGQGLRLIYYSQIVNDFQKGDIAEGYSVSREKKESFPLTVTSAQKNPTAFYLCASRVAAANTEAFFGQGTRLTVV.